A single sample gave rise to the 32 T cell receptor beta chains below, sequenced in a study of control samples from healthy donors and cancer patients. Here immunoSEQ multiplex PCR was the method, and the copy in TCRdb shows in-frame clones only, minus some. Of under 15,000 clones listed, approximately 88% are singletons. The sample was formalin-fixed, paraffin-embedded tissue. The receptor set was obtained from a male donor with melanoma.

The chain is built from TRBV5-1 and TRBJ2-2, with 9 bases identical to TRBD2. J lost 0 bases, V lost 7 bases, and 7 bases had no gene match. Germline values: CDR1 SGHRS, CDR2 YFSETQ. The CDR3 sequence is 16 residues long. The CDR3 coding sequence is TGCGCCAGCTGTTTTTTAGCGGGGGCGAACACCGGGGAGCTGTTTTTT. Protein sequence: CASCFLAGANTGELFF.

V is TRBV20-1 and J is TRBJ2-7; TRBD2 aligns across 9 bases. This CDR3 region has 14 residues. Germline V gene lookup returns CDR1 DFQATT and CDR2 SNEGSKA (reference sequence). Trimming at V came to 3 bases and at J to 0 bases, leaving 3 bases not matched to a gene. CDR3 in DNA: TGCAGTGCTAGTTATAGCGGGAGCTCCTACGAGCAGTACGTC. Encoded protein: CSASYSGSSYEQYV.

The J gene is TRBJ1-1, the V gene TRBV29-1; the match to TRBD1 covers 9 bases. This CDR3 has 13 residues. V shed 7 bases, J shed 3 bases, and the junction held 6 bases outside the gene matches. Germline values: CDR1 SQVTM, CDR2 ANQGSEA. The CDR3 sequence is CSGMDRGDTEAFF. CDR3 DNA: TGCAGCGGAATGGACAGGGGTGACACTGAAGCTTTCTTT.

This rearrangement joins TRBV19 to TRBJ1-6, with D possibly matching TRBD1 (5 bases). Germline V lookup: CDR1 LNHDA, CDR2 SQIVND (reference sequence). Between the trimmed V and J ends, which lost 7 bases and 9 bases, there was a span of 16 bases. The CDR3 sequence is 14 residues long. The CDR3 nucleotides read TGTGCCAGTACCGCCGGGACTGAAGGTTCACCCCTCCACTTT. It yields the protein CASTAGTEGSPLHF.

The chain is built from TRBV24-1 and TRBJ2-6, with D uncertain. Germline V lookup: CDR1 KGHDR, CDR2 SFDVKD. This CDR3 region has 17 residues. V dropped 3 bases and J dropped 4 bases, with 15 bases sitting between them. CDR3 sequence: CATSDIRPGSGANVLTF. In DNA, the CDR3 is TGTGCCACCAGTGATATTCGTCCGGGTTCAGGGGCCAACGTCCTGACTTTC.

The gene calls are TRBV11-2 and TRBJ2-7, with unresolved D. CDR1 is SGHAT and CDR2 is FQNNGV in the germline V gene. V lost 5 bases, J lost 0 bases, and 8 bases lay in between. The CDR3 totals 13 residues. CDR3 loop: CASSTEFSYEQYF. For the CDR3, the DNA is TGTGCCAGCAGCACTGAATTCTCCTACGAGCAGTACTTC.

This clone was counted between two and nine times. V gene TRBV5-1 combines with J gene TRBJ2-3; 13 bases map to TRBD2. V shed 2 bases and J 2 bases; nucleotides not matched to a gene: 2. Looked up from germline, CDR1 is SGHRS and CDR2 is YFSETQ. There are 16 residues in the CDR3. This CDR3 reads CASSFGTSGITDTQYF. The CDR3 nucleotides are TGCGCCAGCAGCTTTGGGACTAGCGGGATCACAGATACGCAGTATTTT.

The chain recombines TRBV3-1 (or the pseudogene TRBV3-2) with TRBJ1-1; TRBD1 aligns across 7 bases. This CDR3 has 14 residues. Looked up from germline, CDR1 is LGHDT and CDR2 is YNNKEL (reference sequence). Trimming at V came to 4 bases and at J to 11 bases, leaving 13 bases not matched to a gene. CDR3 sequence reads: CASSLQTEQGNAFF. CDR3 DNA: TGTGCCAGCAGCCTCCAGACCGAACAGGGGAACGCTTTCTTT.

This chain links TRBV11-2 with TRBJ1-3; D gene ambiguous. CDR3 length: 16 residues. The germline V gene has CDR1 SGHAT and CDR2 FQNNGV. V was shortened by 1 base and J by 0 bases, with 10 bases between the two germline ends. CDR3 coding DNA: TGTGCCAGCAGCTTAGGTCCGGGGTCCTCTGGAAACACCATATATTTT. It translates to CASSLGPGSSGNTIYF.

This CDR3 is CASSSVAGGRADTQYF. The CDR3 DNA reads as TGTGCCAGCAGCTCCGTAGCGGGAGGGCGGGCAGATACGCAGTATTTT. This chain connects TRBV7-9 to TRBJ2-3, with 11 bases identical to TRBD2. The ends lost 4 bases at V and 4 bases at J; junction bases unmatched: 7. The germline V gene encodes CDR1 SEHNR and CDR2 FQNEAQ (reference sequence). There are 16 residues in the CDR3.

This clone came up a few times. This chain joins TRBV6-5 and TRBJ1-5, with D unclear. The CDR3 consists of 11 residues. Germline V gene lookup returns CDR1 MNHEY and CDR2 SVGAGI. V lost 2 bases and J lost 8, with 4 bases in between. The CDR3 nucleotides are TGTGCCAGCAGTTACGCGGAGCCCCAGCATTTT. This translates into CASSYAEPQHF.

V and J are TRBV6-1 and TRBJ1-1; D is possibly TRBD1 (5 bases). Germline values: CDR1 MNHNS, CDR2 SASEGT. The CDR3 is made up of 15 amino acids. The germline V and J ends were trimmed by 1 base and 1 base, with 10 bases remaining between them. CDR3 region: CASSEEGRKNTEAFF. The CDR3, as DNA: TGTGCCAGCAGTGAAGAGGGACGGAAGAACACTGAAGCTTTCTTT.

The CDR3 DNA reads as TGTGCCAGCAGCGGTAGGGGTGGGACAGGGATGAACGAGCAGTACTTC. Amino acids: CASSGRGGTGMNEQYF. The V gene is TRBV11-2, the J gene TRBJ2-7; 9 bases are a match to TRBD1. Germline V CDR1 and CDR2: SGHAT, FQNNGV. Trimming removed 5 bases from V and 5 bases from J; junction bases left unmatched: 13. The CDR3 runs to 16 residues.

This rearrangement joins TRBV3-1 (or the pseudogene TRBV3-2) to TRBJ2-3; D gene uncertain. V shed 1 base and J shed 2 bases, with 13 bases lying between them. The CDR3 runs to 16 residues. In germline, CDR1 is LGHDT, CDR2 YNNKEL (reference sequence). CDR3 region: CASSQVSGRSTDTQYF. DNA for the CDR3: TGTGCCAGCAGCCAAGTTTCGGGCAGGTCCACAGATACGCAGTATTTT.

A remark on this clone: The junction departs from the called germline gene at one end, perhaps through a read error. In the same sample, other DNA sequences code for this CDR3. V is TRBV6-2 or TRBV6-3 and J is TRBJ2-3; D is tentatively TRBD1 or TRBD2 (5 bases each). Germline lookup yields CDR1 MNHEY and CDR2 SVGEGT. The CDR3 is 15 amino acids. This CDR3 is CASIPVGGLESTQYF. The DNA for the CDR3 is TGTGCCAGCATCCCCGTTGGGGGTTTGGAGTCGACGCAATATTTT.

This chain uses TRBV7-9 with TRBJ2-7; TRBD2 is a possible D gene (5 bases). The CDR3 is made up of 12 amino acids. Per germline, CDR1 SEHNR and CDR2 FQNEAQ (reference sequence). Trimming removed 3 bases from V and 2 bases from J, with 5 bases in between. In DNA, the CDR3 is TGTGCCAGCAGCTTCGGGGCCTACGAGCAGTACTTC. It encodes CASSFGAYEQYF.

The chain recombines TRBV30 with TRBJ2-7; perhaps D is TRBD1 or TRBD2 (6 bases each). The CDR3 has 14 amino acids. Germline loops: CDR1 GTSNPN, CDR2 SVGIG (reference sequence). V shed 0 bases and J shed 10 bases, with 19 bases lying between them. CDR3 sequence: CAWSVGGTSLAQYV. CDR3 nucleotides: TGTGCCTGGAGTGTAGGGGGGACATCGCTCGCCCAGTACGTC.

In its sample, this clone was seen once. The V and J genes are TRBV11-2 and TRBJ2-3; 16 nucleotides match TRBD2. CDR3 length: 19 amino acids. Germline V gives CDR1 SGHAT, CDR2 FQNNGV. Trimming took 4 bases from V and 5 from J; bases not matched to a gene: 12. The CDR3: CASSWGLAGGPYPGDTQYF. Here the CDR3 DNA reads TGTGCCAGCAGCTGGGGACTAGCGGGAGGGCCCTACCCCGGAGATACGCAGTATTTT.

The CDR3: CSVPGYEQFF. The DNA for the CDR3 is TGCAGCGTTCCAGGGTATGAGCAGTTCTTC. The V call is TRBV29-1, the J call TRBJ2-1; perhaps TRBD1 as D (5 bases). The V end lost 5 bases, the J end lost 8 bases, and 7 bases lay between the germline ends. The CDR3 contains 10 residues. Germline-derived CDR1 and CDR2 are SQVTM and ANQGSEA.

The chain has TRBV7-2 and TRBJ1-1; D unclear. The CDR3 has 13 residues. V was cut by 3 bases and J by 1 base, with 6 bases left in between. Per germline, CDR1 SGHTA and CDR2 FQGNSA. The CDR3 DNA follows: TGTGCCAGCAGCTTCACGGGGAACACTGAAGCTTTCTTT. Protein: CASSFTGNTEAFF. Variable domain in full (rest from reference TRBV7-2 and TRBJ1-1): GAGVSQSPSNKVTEKGKDVELRCDPISGHTALYWYRQSLGQGLEFLIYFQGNSAPDKSGLPSDRFSAERTGGSVSTLTIQRTQQEDSAVYLCASSFTGNTEAFFGQGTRLTVV.

This clone was detected a few times. This rearrangement joins TRBV11-3 to TRBJ1-1, with D possibly matching TRBD1 (5 bases). The V end was cut by 3 bases, the J end by 7 bases, with 21 bases between. Germline V gene lookup returns CDR1 SGHNT and CDR2 YENEEA. The CDR3 is made up of 16 amino acids. CDR3 sequence reads: CASSLRGRDFRSEAFF. In DNA form, the CDR3 reads TGTGCCAGCAGCTTGAGGGGCCGGGATTTTAGGAGTGAAGCTTTCTTT.

In this sample, this clone turned up a few times. This chain links TRBV6-1 with TRBJ1-5; D is uncertain. Germline V CDR1 and CDR2: MNHNS, SASEGT. This CDR3 has 13 amino acids. The V end lost 2 bases, the J end lost 7 bases, and 9 bases lay between the germline ends. DNA for the CDR3: TGTGCCAGCAGTGAAATGGTGGAGCAGCCCCAGCATTTT. Its translation: CASSEMVEQPQHF.

The count of this clone is one. This sequence joins TRBV3-1 (or the pseudogene TRBV3-2) and TRBJ2-4, with D unresolved. V lost 4 bases and J 4 bases, leaving 20 bases between the germline ends. This CDR3 has 17 amino acids. In germline, CDR1 is LGHDT, CDR2 YNNKEL (reference sequence). The CDR3 sequence: CASSLRIPLQRKNIQYF. The CDR3 DNA reads TGTGCCAGCAGCCTTCGAATTCCCTTGCAAAGAAAAAACATTCAGTACTTC.

The chain couples TRBV6-4 to TRBJ2-1; D is uncertain. V was trimmed by 4 bases and J by 9 bases, leaving 16 bases between them. The CDR3 is 14 residues long. Germline CDR1 is MRHNA and CDR2 is SNTAGT. This chain's CDR3 is CASSADPDVGEQFF. The CDR3 DNA reads TGTGCCAGCAGTGCCGACCCGGACGTCGGTGAGCAGTTCTTC.

This sequence joins TRBV5-1 and TRBJ2-1; 12 bases are shared with TRBD2. In germline, CDR1 is SGHRS, CDR2 YFSETQ. The CDR3 is 16 residues long. The V and J ends lost 4 bases and 6 bases, in that order; junction bases with no gene match: 8. The CDR3 coding sequence is TGCGCCAGCAGCCAGGCTAGCGGGAGGGGTTCCAATGAGCAGTTCTTC. Its translation: CASSQASGRGSNEQFF.

J is TRBJ2-5 and V is TRBV7-6, with TRBD2 matching 10 bases. Trimming cost V 0 bases and J 4 bases; bases outside gene matches: 5. Germline lookup yields CDR1 SGHVS and CDR2 FNYEAQ. CDR3 length: 16 amino acids. CDR3 in DNA: TGTGCCAGCAGCTTAGCAGGGCTAGCGGGAGCAGAGACCCAGTACTTC. Residues: CASSLAGLAGAETQYF.

The chain couples TRBV6-5 to TRBJ2-7, with 7 bases aligning to TRBD1. CDR1 and CDR2 (germline): MNHEY, SVGAGI. The trim removed 5 bases at V and 6 bases at J, leaving 13 bases unmatched. This CDR3 spans 15 amino acids. The CDR3 DNA sequence: TGTGCCAGCAGTCGGGACAGAAGGGATGCAACCGAGCAGTACTTC. Its translation is CASSRDRRDATEQYF.

This clone has just one count. V and J are TRBV10-3 and TRBJ1-6, with D unclear. The V gene's germline CDR1 is ENHRY and CDR2 SYGVKD. This CDR3 comprises 13 residues. V was cut by 3 bases and J by 10 bases, with 10 bases left in between. CDR3 loop: CAISEGLRSPLHF. Here the CDR3 DNA reads TGTGCCATCAGTGAAGGTCTTCGGTCACCCCTCCACTTT.

This clone has a single count. V and J are TRBV11-3 and TRBJ1-1; no clear D gene. The germline V gene encodes CDR1 SGHNT and CDR2 YENEEA. Trimming left V 1 base short and J 7 bases short, with 7 bases between. The CDR3 is 12 amino acids. The CDR3 region is CASSLGGGEAFF. The CDR3 DNA sequence: TGTGCCAGCAGCTTAGGAGGAGGTGAAGCTTTCTTT.

Regarding this clone: A junction end diverges from the germline sequence, so it may reflect a read error. The gene calls are TRBV12-5 and TRBJ2-5; D is ambiguous. CDR3 length: 12 residues. From germline, CDR1 is LGHNT and CDR2 FRNRAP. In nucleotides, the CDR3 is TGTGCTAGTGGTTTGCCCCAAGGGACCCAGTACTTC. It yields the protein CASGLPQGTQYF.

A few counts support this clone. The gene calls are TRBV6-5 and TRBJ1-2, with TRBD1 matching over 10 bases. The CDR3 sequence is 14 residues long. The V gene end was trimmed by 5 bases and the J gene end by 4 bases; junction bases not matched to a gene: 4. Germline assignment: CDR1 MNHEY and CDR2 SVGAGI. The CDR3 nucleotides are TGTGCCAGCAGTAACCGGGACAGGGGCTATGGCTACACCTTC. This encodes CASSNRDRGYGYTF.

The rearrangement uses TRBV11-3 and TRBJ2-4; TRBD2 agrees at 7 bases. The CDR3 is made up of 14 amino acids. CDR1 is SGHNT and CDR2 is YENEEA in the germline V gene. Trimming removed 3 bases from V and 5 bases from J; junction bases left unmatched: 4. CDR3 protein: CASSFGGLENIQYF. CDR3 in DNA: TGTGCCAGCAGCTTCGGGGGGTTGGAAAACATTCAGTACTTC.